This T cell receptor (beta chain) was recorded in a study of spatial heterogeneity in lung cancer. Study summary: The study observed each unique TCR and UMI combination more than ten times on average in raw reads. Study-level points and caveats: Ubiquitous expanded tumor TCRs appeared in blood more at resection than follow-up.

The sample's time point: sample taken at primary tumor resection. Unsorted samples of tumor, nontumor lung or frozen PBMC had their whole RNA sequenced. Samples came from approximately 65 TRACERx patients with untreated early-stage lung cancer. The presence of a unique molecular identifier marked each TCR cDNA molecule. MiXCR was run by TCRdb on the 5' RACE reads, yielding one entry per CDR3 protein. The data contain about 3,300 distinct CDR3 sequences, 25% to 30% of them singletons. CDR3 size: 15 residues. With V trimmed by 5 bases and J by 6 bases, 6 bases remained unmatched. Germline assignment: CDR1 MNHEY and CDR2 SMNVEV (reference sequence). This clonotype was seen once. Its specificity is unknown. The library was prepared for alpha chains; this beta chain is a stray read, so its frequency means little.

V gene TRBV27 combines with J gene TRBJ2-1; 11 nucleotides line up with TRBD2. The sequence was obtained from a female donor with early-stage non-small cell lung cancer. The sequences come from PBMCs, collected at surgery. The CDR3 here is CASSRGTSGGNEQFF. The CDR3 region has the DNA TGTGCCAGCAGTAGAGGGACTAGCGGAGGCAATGAGCAGTTCTTC.